This T cell receptor beta chain is drawn from a study of T cell changes during pregnancy in multiple sclerosis. Clones were read by immunoSEQ multiplex PCR, and TCRdb kept only the in-frame ones, dropping some. Of roughly 53,000 clones in the sample, roughly 90% are singletons; the top ten hold approximately 3%. Trimming at V came to 0 bases and at J to 2 bases, leaving 9 bases not matched to a gene. The germline V gene has CDR1 LGHNA and CDR2 YNFKEQ. The CDR3 spans 17 residues. The sequences come from CD8+ T cells from peripheral blood mononuclear cells, collected before pregnancy. The receptor's source is a female donor with multiple sclerosis, enrolled in a pregnancy study. The chain uses TRBV4-2 and TRBJ2-7, with 8 bases matching TRBD2. CDR3 DNA: TGTGCCAGCAGCCAAGAAGCCGCCGGGACTAGTACCTACGAGCAGTACTTC. This encodes CASSQEAAGTSTYEQYF.